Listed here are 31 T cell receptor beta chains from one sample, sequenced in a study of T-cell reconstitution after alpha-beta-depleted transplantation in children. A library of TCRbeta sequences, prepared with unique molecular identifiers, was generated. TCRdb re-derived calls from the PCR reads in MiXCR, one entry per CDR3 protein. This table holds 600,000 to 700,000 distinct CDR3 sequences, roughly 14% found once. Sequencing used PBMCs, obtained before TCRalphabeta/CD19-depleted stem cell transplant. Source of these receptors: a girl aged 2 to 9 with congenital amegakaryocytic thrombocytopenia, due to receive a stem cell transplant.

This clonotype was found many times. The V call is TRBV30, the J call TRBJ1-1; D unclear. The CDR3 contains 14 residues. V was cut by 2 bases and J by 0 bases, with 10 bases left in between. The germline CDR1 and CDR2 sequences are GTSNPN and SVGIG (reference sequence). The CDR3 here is CAWSPSGMNTEAFF. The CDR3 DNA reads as TGTGCCTGGAGTCCCTCCGGGATGAACACTGAAGCTTTCTTT.

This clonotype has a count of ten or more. The CDR3 coding sequence is TGCGCCAGCAGCCAGGGACTACCTGACAATGAGCAGTTCTTC. Amino acid sequence: CASSQGLPDNEQFF. The rearrangement joins TRBV5-1 to TRBJ2-1; 7 bases align to TRBD2. This CDR3 spans 14 amino acids. V lost 4 bases to trimming and J lost 5 bases; unmatched junction nucleotides: 6. Germline V lookup: CDR1 SGHRS, CDR2 YFSETQ.

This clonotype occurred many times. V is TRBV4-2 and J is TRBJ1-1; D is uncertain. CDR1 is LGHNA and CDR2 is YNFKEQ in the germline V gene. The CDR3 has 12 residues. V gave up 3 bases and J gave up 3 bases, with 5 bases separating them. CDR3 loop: CASSHGHTEAFF. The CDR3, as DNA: TGTGCCAGCAGCCATGGCCACACTGAAGCTTTCTTT.

The CDR3 region has the DNA TGCGCCAGCAGCGTGGACATGAACACTGAAGCTTTCTTT. Encoded protein: CASSVDMNTEAFF. The chain joins TRBV5-1 to TRBJ1-1; a possible D gene is TRBD1 (5 bases). The ends were cut back, 4 bases at V and 0 bases at J, with 7 bases in the middle. The CDR3 spans 13 residues. Germline CDR1 reads SGHRS; CDR2 reads YFSETQ.

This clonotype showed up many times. This CDR3 reads CASSSDTFYGYTF. The CDR3 nucleotides read TGTGCCAGCAGCAGCGACACCTTCTATGGCTACACCTTC. The rearrangement joins TRBV7-9 to TRBJ1-2; D is uncertain. The CDR3 loop spans 13 amino acids. The germline CDR1 and CDR2 sequences are SEHNR and FQNEAQ (reference sequence). With 5 bases removed from V and 4 bases from J, the gap between germline ends came to 11 bases.

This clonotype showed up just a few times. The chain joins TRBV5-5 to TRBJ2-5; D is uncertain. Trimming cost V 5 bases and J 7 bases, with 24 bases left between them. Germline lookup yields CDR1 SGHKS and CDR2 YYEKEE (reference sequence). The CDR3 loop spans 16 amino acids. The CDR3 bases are TGTGCCAGCAGTGTCTTCAGTATAGTCACCAGAGGGACCCAGTACTTC. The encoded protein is CASSVFSIVTRGTQYF.

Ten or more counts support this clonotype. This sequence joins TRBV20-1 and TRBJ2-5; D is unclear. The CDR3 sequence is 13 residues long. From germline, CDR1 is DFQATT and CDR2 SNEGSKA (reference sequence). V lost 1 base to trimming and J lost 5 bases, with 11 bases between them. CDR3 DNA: TGCAGTGCTAGAGGGGTAGCAGCTGAGACCCAGTACTTC. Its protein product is CSARGVAAETQYF.

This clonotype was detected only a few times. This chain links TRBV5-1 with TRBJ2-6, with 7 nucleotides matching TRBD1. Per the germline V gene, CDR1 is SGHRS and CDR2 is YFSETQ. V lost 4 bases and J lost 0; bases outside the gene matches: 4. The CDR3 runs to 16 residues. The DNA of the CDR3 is TGCGCCAGCAGCATCGACAGGGCCTCTGGGGCCAACGTCCTGACTTTC. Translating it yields CASSIDRASGANVLTF.

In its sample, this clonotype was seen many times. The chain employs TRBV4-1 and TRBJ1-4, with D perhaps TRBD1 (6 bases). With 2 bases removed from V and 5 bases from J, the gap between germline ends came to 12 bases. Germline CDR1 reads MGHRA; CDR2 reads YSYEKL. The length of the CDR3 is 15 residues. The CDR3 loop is CASSQLPGQNEKLFF. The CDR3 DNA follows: TGCGCCAGCAGCCAACTCCCGGGACAAAATGAAAAACTGTTTTTT.

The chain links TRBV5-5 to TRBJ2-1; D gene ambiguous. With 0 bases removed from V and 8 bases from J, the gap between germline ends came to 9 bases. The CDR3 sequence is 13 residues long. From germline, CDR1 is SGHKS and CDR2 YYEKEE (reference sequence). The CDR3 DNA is TGTGCCAGCAGCTTGGTAAATCGGGATGAGCAGTTCTTC. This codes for CASSLVNRDEQFF.

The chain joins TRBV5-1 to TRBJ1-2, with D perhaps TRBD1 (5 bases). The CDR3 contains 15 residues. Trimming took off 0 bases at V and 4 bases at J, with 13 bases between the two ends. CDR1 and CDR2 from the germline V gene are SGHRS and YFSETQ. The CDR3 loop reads CASSLEGNSFYGYTF. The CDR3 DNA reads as TGCGCCAGCAGCTTGGAGGGGAACTCATTCTATGGCTACACCTTC.

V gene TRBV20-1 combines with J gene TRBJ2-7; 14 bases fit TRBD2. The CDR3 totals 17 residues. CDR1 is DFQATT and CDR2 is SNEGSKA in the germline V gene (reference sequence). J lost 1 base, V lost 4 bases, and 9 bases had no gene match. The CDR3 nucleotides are TGCAGTGCTATTCCCGGGACTAGCGGGGGTAGTTCCTACGAGCAGTACTTC. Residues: CSAIPGTSGGSSYEQYF.

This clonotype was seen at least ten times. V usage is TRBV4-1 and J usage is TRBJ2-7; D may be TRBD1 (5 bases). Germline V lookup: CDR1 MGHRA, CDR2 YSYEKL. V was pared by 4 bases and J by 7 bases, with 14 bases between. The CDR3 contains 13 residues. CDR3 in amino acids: CASSRIYKGEQYF. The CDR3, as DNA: TGCGCCAGCAGCCGTATCTACAAGGGGGAGCAGTACTTC.

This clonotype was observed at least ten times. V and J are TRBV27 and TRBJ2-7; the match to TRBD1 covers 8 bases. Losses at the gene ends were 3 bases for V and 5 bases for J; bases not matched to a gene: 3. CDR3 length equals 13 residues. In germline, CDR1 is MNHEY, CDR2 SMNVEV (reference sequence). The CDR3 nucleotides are TGTGCCAGCAGTTTCGGACAGGGAAACGAGCAGTACTTC. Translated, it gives CASSFGQGNEQYF.

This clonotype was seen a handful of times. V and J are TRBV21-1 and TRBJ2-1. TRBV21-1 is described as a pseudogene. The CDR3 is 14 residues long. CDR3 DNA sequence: TGTGCCAGCCCAAGGTGGGTCACCCCCAATGAGCAGTTCTTC. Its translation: CASPRWVTPNEQFF.

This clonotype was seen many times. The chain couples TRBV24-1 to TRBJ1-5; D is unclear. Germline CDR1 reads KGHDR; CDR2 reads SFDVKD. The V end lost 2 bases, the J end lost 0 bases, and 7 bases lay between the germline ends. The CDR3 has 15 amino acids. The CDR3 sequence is CATSDSSYSNQPQHF. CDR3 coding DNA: TGTGCCACCAGTGATTCGAGCTATAGCAATCAGCCCCAGCATTTT.

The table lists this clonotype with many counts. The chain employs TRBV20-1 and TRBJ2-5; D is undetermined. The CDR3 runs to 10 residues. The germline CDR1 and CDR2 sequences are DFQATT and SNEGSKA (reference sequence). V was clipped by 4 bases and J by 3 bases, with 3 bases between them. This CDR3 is CSAIKETQYF. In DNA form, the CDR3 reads TGCAGTGCTATTAAAGAGACCCAGTACTTC.

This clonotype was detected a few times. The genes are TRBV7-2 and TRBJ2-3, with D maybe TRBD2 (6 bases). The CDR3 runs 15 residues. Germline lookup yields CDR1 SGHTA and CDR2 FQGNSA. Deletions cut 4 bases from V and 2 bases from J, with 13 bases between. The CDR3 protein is CASSSGGVVTDTQYF. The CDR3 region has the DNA TGTGCCAGCAGCTCCGGAGGGGTAGTCACAGATACGCAGTATTTT.

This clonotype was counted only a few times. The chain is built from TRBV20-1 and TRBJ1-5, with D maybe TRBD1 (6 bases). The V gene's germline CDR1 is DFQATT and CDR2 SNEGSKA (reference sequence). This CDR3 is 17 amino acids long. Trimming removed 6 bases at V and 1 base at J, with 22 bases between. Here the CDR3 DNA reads TGCAGTGCAAACCAAGGGAGGGGGGACTTGAGCAATCAGCCCCAGCATTTT. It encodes CSANQGRGDLSNQPQHF.

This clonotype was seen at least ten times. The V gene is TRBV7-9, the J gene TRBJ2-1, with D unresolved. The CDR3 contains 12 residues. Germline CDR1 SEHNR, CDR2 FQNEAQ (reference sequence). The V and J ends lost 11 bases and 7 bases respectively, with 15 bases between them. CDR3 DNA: TGTGCCGGCACCCCCTCCGGAAATGAGCAGTTCTTC. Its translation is CAGTPSGNEQFF.

The CDR3 spells CSAKERSGSYNEQFF. CDR3 DNA: TGCAGTGCTAAGGAGAGGAGCGGGTCCTACAATGAGCAGTTCTTC. V and J are TRBV20-1 and TRBJ2-1, with TRBD2 as a possible D gene (6 bases). CDR1 is DFQATT, CDR2 SNEGSKA, per germline (reference sequence). The CDR3 extends over 15 amino acids. Trimming pared 4 bases from V and 1 base from J, leaving 14 bases between.

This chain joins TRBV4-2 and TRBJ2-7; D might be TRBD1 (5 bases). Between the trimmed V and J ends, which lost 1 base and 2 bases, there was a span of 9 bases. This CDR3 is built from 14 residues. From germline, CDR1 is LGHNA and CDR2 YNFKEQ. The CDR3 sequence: CASSQVTVTYEQYF. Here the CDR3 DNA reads TGTGCCAGCAGCCAAGTGACAGTTACCTACGAGCAGTACTTC.

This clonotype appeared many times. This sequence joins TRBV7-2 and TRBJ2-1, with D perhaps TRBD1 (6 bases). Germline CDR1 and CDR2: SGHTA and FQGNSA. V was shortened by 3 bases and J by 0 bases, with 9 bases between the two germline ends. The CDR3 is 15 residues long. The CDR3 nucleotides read TGTGCCAGCAGCTTGCAGGGGAGCTCCTACAATGAGCAGTTCTTC. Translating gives CASSLQGSSYNEQFF.

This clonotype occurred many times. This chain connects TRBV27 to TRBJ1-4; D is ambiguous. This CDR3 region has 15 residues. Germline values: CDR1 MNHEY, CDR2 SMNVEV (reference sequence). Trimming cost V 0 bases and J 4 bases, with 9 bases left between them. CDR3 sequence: CASSLSRGLNEKLFF. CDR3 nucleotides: TGTGCCAGCAGTTTATCCCGAGGCCTTAATGAAAAACTGTTTTTT.

The CDR3 reads CASSQEIYLAINEQFF. As DNA, the CDR3 is TGTGCCAGCAGCCAAGAGATATATCTAGCGATCAATGAGCAGTTCTTC. The V and J genes are TRBV4-2 and TRBJ2-1; the D gene is possibly TRBD2 (6 bases). V was clipped by 0 bases and J by 6 bases, with 15 bases between them. This CDR3 is built from 16 residues. Germline V gives CDR1 LGHNA, CDR2 YNFKEQ.

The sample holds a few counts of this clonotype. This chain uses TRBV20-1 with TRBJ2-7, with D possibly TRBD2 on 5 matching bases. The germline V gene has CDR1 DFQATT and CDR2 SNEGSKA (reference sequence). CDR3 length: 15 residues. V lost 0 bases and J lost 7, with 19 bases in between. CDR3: CSARDLAPQPGEQYF. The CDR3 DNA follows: TGCAGTGCTAGAGATCTTGCGCCTCAACCGGGAGAGCAGTACTTC.

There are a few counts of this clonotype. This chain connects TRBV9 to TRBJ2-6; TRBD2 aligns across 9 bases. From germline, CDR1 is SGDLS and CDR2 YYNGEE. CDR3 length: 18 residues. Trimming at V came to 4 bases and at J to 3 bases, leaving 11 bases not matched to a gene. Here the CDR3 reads CASSPRGSGSYGANVLTF. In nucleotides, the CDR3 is TGTGCCAGCAGCCCACGAGGTAGCGGGAGTTATGGGGCCAACGTCCTGACTTTC.

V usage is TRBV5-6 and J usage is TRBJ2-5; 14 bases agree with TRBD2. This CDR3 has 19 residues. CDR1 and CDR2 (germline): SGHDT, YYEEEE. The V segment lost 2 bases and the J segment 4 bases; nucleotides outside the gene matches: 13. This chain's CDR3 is CASSFSGTSGRVGGETQYF. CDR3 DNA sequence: TGTGCCAGCAGCTTCTCCGGGACTAGCGGGAGAGTTGGAGGAGAGACCCAGTACTTC.

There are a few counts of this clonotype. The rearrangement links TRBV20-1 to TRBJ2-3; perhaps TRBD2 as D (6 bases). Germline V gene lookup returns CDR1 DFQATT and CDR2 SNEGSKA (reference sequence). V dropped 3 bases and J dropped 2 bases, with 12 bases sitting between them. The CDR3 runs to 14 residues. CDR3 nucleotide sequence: TGCAGTGCTAGGTTGGGGGGTACCACAGATACGCAGTATTTT. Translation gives CSARLGGTTDTQYF.

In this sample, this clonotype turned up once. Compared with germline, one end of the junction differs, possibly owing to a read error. Here the CDR3 DNA reads TGTGCCAGCAGTTCGGGATTAGCGGTCGAGCGGTACTTC. It yields the protein CASSSGLAVERYF. The chain combines TRBV2 with TRBJ2-7, with TRBD2 as a possible D gene (6 bases). Germline loops: CDR1 SNHLY, CDR2 FYNNEI. This CDR3 is 13 amino acids long.

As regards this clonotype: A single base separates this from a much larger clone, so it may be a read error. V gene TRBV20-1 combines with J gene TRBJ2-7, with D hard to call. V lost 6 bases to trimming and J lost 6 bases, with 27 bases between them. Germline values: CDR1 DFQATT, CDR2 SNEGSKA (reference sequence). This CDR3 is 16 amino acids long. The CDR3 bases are TGCAGTGCCAACCGCCTGCCAGAACAGAGAACCTGCGAGCAGTACTTC. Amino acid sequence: CSANRLPEQRTCEQYF.